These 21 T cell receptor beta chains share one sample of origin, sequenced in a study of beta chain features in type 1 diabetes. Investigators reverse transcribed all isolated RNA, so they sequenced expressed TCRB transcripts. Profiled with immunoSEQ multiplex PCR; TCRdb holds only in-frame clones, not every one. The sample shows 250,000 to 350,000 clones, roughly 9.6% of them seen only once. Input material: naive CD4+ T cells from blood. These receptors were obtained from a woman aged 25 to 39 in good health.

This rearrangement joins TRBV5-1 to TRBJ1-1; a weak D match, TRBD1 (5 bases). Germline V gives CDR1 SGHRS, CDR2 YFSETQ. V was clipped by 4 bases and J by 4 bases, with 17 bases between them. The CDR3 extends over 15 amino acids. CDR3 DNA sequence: TGCGCCAGCAGCGCGACAGTGGGGGAGGTCACTGAAGCTTTCTTT. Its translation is CASSATVGEVTEAFF.

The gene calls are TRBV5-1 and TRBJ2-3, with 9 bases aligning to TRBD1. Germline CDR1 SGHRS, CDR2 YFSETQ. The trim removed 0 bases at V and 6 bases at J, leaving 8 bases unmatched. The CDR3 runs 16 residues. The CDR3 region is CASSLAPGQGWDTQYF. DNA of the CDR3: TGCGCCAGCAGCTTGGCTCCGGGACAGGGATGGGATACGCAGTATTTT.

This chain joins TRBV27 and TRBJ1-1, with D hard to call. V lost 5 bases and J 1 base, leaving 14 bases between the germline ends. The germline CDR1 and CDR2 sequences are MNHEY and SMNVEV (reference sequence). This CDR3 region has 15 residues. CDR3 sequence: CASSPSGTQNTEAFF. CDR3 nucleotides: TGTGCCAGCAGTCCTAGCGGAACACAGAACACTGAAGCTTTCTTT.

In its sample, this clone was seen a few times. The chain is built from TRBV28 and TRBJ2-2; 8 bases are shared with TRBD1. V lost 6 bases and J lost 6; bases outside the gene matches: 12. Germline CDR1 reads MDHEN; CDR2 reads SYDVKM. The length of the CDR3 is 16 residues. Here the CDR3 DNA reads TGTGCCAGCAGCCGGAGTCGGTTACAGGGGGCCGGGGAGCTGTTTTTT. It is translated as CASSRSRLQGAGELFF.

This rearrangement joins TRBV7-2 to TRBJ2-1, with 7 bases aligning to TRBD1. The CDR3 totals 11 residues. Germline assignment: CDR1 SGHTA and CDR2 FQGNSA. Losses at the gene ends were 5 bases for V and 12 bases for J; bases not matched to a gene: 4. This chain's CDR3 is CASSLRDRQFF. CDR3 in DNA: TGTGCCAGCAGCCTCCGGGACAGGCAGTTCTTC. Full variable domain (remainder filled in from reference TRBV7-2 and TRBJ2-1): GAGVSQSPSNKVTEKGKDVELRCDPISGHTALYWYRQSLGQGLEFLIYFQGNSAPDKSGLPSDRFSAERTGGSVSTLTIQRTQQEDSAVYLCASSLRDRQFFGPGTRLTVL.

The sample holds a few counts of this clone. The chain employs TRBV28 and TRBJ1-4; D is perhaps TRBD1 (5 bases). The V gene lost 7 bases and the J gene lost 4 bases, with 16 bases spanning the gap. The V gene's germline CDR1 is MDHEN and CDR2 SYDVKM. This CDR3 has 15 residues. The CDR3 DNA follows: TGTGCCAGCACCGGAGGGCAGGGATATAATGAAAAACTGTTTTTT. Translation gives CASTGGQGYNEKLFF.

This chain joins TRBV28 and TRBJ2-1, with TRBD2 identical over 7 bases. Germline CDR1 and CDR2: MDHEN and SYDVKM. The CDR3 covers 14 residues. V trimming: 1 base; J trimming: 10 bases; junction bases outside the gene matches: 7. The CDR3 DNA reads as TGTGCCAGCAGTTTATCCGGGGCGGGGGACGAGCAGTTCTTC. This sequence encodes CASSLSGAGDEQFF.

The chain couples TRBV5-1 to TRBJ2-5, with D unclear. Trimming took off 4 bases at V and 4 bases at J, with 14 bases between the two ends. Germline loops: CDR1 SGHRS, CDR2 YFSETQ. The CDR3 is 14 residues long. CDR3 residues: CASSPDSTGETQYF. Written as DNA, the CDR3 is TGCGCCAGCAGCCCCGACTCGACGGGAGAGACCCAGTACTTC.

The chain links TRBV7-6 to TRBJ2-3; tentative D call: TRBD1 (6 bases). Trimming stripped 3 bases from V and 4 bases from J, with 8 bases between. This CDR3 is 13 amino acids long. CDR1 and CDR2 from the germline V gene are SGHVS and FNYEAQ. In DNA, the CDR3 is TGTGCCAGCAGCTTTACAGGGCCAGATACGCAGTATTTT. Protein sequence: CASSFTGPDTQYF.

CDR3 in amino acids: CASSLSRADYEQYF. The CDR3 DNA follows: TGCGCCAGCAGCCTTAGCAGGGCGGACTACGAGCAGTACTTC. The chain recombines TRBV4-3 with TRBJ2-7, with a possible D match to TRBD1 (5 bases). Per the germline V gene, CDR1 is LGHNA and CDR2 is YSLEER. The CDR3 has 14 residues. With 4 bases removed from V and 3 bases from J, the gap between germline ends came to 13 bases.

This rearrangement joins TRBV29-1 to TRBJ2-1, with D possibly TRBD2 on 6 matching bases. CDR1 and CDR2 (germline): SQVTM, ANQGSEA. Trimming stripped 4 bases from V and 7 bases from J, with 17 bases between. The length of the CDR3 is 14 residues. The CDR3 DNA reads TGCAGCGTTGTAGCGTGGGGACTGTCAAATGAGCAGTTCTTC. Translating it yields CSVVAWGLSNEQFF.

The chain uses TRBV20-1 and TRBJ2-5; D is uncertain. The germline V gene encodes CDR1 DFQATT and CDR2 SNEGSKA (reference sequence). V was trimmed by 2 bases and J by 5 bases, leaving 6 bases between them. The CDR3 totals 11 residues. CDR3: CSARSRETQYF. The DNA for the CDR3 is TGCAGTGCTAGATCACGGGAGACCCAGTACTTC.

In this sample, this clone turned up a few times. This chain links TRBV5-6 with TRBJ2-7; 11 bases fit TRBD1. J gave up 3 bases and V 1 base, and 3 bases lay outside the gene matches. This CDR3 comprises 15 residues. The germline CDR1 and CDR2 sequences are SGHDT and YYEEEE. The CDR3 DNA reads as TGTGCCAGCAGCTTGTTTGGGACAGGGGGCTACGAGCAGTACTTC. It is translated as CASSLFGTGGYEQYF.

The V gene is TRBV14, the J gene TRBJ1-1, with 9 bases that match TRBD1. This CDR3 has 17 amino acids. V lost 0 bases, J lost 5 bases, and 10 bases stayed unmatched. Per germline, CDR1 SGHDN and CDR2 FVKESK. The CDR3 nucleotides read TGTGCCAGCAGCCAAGATTGGGGGACAGGGCTTGAGACTGAAGCTTTCTTT. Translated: CASSQDWGTGLETEAFF.

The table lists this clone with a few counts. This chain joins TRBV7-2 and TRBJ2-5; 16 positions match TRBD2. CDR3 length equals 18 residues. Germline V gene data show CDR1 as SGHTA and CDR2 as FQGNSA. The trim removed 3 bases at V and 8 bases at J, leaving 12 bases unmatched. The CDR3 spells CASSLGLAGGGPSRTQYF. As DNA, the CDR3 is TGTGCCAGCAGCTTGGGACTAGCGGGAGGGGGGCCCAGTAGAACCCAGTACTTC.

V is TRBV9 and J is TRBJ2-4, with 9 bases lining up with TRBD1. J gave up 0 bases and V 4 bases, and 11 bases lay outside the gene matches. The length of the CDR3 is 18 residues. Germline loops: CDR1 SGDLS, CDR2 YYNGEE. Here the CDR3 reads CASSPRDRAPLAKNIQYF. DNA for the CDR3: TGTGCCAGCAGCCCGCGGGACAGGGCCCCCCTAGCCAAAAACATTCAGTACTTC.

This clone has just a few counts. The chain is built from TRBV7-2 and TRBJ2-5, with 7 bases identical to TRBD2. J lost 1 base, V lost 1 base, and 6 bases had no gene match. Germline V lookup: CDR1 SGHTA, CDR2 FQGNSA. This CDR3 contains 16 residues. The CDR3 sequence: CASSLGFASGQETQYF. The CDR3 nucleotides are TGTGCCAGCAGCTTAGGATTTGCTAGCGGCCAAGAGACCCAGTACTTC.

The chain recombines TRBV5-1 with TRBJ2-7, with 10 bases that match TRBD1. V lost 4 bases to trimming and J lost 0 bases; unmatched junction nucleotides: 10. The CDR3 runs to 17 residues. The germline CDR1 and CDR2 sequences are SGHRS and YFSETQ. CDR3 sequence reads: CASSVGTGAPSSYEQYF. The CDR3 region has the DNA TGCGCCAGCAGCGTCGGGACAGGGGCCCCTAGCTCCTACGAGCAGTACTTC.

The CDR3 nucleotides read TGTGCCAGCAGCCCCACCGGGACAGGGTCTGAAAAACTGTTTTTT. It specifies CASSPTGTGSEKLFF. The rearrangement uses TRBV7-2 and TRBJ1-4; TRBD1 matches 9 bases. The CDR3 is made up of 15 amino acids. Germline V gene data show CDR1 as SGHTA and CDR2 as FQGNSA. The junction had 8 bases not matched to a gene; V was cut back by 5 bases and J by 7 bases. Full variable domain (rest looked up from reference TRBV7-2 and TRBJ1-4): GAGVSQSPSNKVTEKGKDVELRCDPISGHTALYWYRQSLGQGLEFLIYFQGNSAPDKSGLPSDRFSAERTGGSVSTLTIQRTQQEDSAVYLCASSPTGTGSEKLFFGSGTQLSVL.

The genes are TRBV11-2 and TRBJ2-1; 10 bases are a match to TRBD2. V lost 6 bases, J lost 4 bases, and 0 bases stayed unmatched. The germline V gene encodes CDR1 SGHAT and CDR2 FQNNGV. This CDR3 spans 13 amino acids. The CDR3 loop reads CASRAGGYNEQFF. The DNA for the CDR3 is TGTGCCAGCAGAGCGGGAGGGTACAATGAGCAGTTCTTC.

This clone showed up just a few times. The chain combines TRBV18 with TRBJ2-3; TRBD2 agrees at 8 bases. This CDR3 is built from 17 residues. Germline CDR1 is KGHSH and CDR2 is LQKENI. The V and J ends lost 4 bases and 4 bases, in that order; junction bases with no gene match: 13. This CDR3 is CASSLVGTSGPADTQYF. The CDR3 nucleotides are TGTGCCAGCTCACTGGTGGGTACTAGCGGTCCGGCAGATACGCAGTATTTT.